What follows are 10 T cell receptor beta chains derived from one specimen sequenced in a study of shared T cell receptors in the human thymus. The method was immunoSEQ multiplex PCR; TCRdb's version includes in-frame clones alone and lacks a portion of them. The data contain some 660,000 clones, over 75% of them singletons. These data also formed part of another study, on human thymus T cells.

The sequenced sample consisted of thymocytes. These receptors all stem from a boy less than two years old with a congenital heart defect.

V gene TRBV11-2 combines with J gene TRBJ2-3, with 11 bases aligning to TRBD1. Trimming took 6 bases from V and 2 from J; bases not matched to a gene: 7. The CDR3 is 16 amino acids. Germline values: CDR1 SGHAT, CDR2 FQNNGV. The CDR3 bases are TGTGCCAGCAGAATGGACAGGGGGCTCTTCACAGATACGCAGTATTTT. Its translation is CASRMDRGLFTDTQYF.

The chain's CDR3 is CASSVGLGNTIYF. In DNA, the CDR3 is TGTGCCAGCAGCGTAGGACTCGGAAACACCATATATTTT. The chain employs TRBV27 and TRBJ1-3; D not certain. The ends were cut back, 6 bases at V and 4 bases at J, with 10 bases in the middle. Germline-derived CDR1 and CDR2 are MNHEY and SMNVEV (reference sequence). The CDR3 is 13 amino acids.

The rearrangement uses TRBV10-3 and TRBJ2-2, with 9 bases matching TRBD1. The CDR3 consists of 15 residues. Germline-derived CDR1 and CDR2 are ENHRY and SYGVKD. J was trimmed by 7 bases and V by 7 bases; bases with no gene match: 10. DNA for the CDR3: TGTGCCATCAAAACAGGGACAGGGCTAGGCGGGGAGCTGTTTTTT. Its translation: CAIKTGTGLGGELFF.

The chain recombines TRBV28 with TRBJ1-1; the match to TRBD1 covers 8 bases. Trimming at V came to 5 bases and at J to 4 bases, leaving 15 bases not matched to a gene. CDR1 and CDR2 from the germline V gene are MDHEN and SYDVKM. The CDR3 contains 17 residues. The CDR3 protein is CASSPRTGWSRGTEAFF. As DNA, the CDR3 is TGTGCCAGCAGTCCCCGGACAGGGTGGAGTCGGGGCACTGAAGCTTTCTTT.

The chain recombines TRBV29-1 with TRBJ1-2; 12 bases are shared with TRBD1. CDR3 length: 16 residues. Unmatched junction bases numbered 12, after V lost 7 bases and J lost 3 bases. CDR1 SQVTM and CDR2 ANQGSEA come from the germline V gene. CDR3 loop: CSGGTGTGGADYGYTF. In DNA form, the CDR3 reads TGCAGCGGGGGAACCGGGACAGGGGGCGCGGACTATGGCTACACCTTC.

This chain links TRBV7-6 with TRBJ2-1, with D possibly TRBD1 on 10 matching bases. CDR3 length equals 18 residues. The V end was cut by 0 bases, the J end by 4 bases, with 19 bases between. Germline CDR1 is SGHVS and CDR2 is FNYEAQ. The CDR3 is CASSLARGGTGEYNEQFF. The CDR3 region has the DNA TGTGCCAGCAGCTTAGCGCGGGGGGGGACAGGGGAGTACAATGAGCAGTTCTTC.

The V call is TRBV27, the J call TRBJ2-2, with D unresolved. Germline loops: CDR1 MNHEY, CDR2 SMNVEV (reference sequence). Trimming removed 1 base at V and 6 bases at J, with 18 bases between. This CDR3 region has 17 residues. CDR3 amino acids: CASSLFLPSLESGELFF. CDR3 sequence (DNA): TGTGCCAGCAGTTTATTTCTCCCAAGCCTCGAGTCCGGGGAGCTGTTTTTT.

This clone was found once. The chain joins TRBV27 to TRBJ2-7; TRBD1 might be the D (6 bases). The V end was cut by 2 bases, the J end by 1 base, with 9 bases between. This CDR3 region has 14 residues. The germline V gene has CDR1 MNHEY and CDR2 SMNVEV (reference sequence). The CDR3 loop reads CASSLEGQSYEQYF. The CDR3 DNA is TGTGCCAGCAGTTTAGAAGGACAGTCCTACGAGCAGTACTTC.

Concerning this clone: At one boundary the junction diverges from the germline segment, which might be a read error. This sample includes further DNA sequences coding for the same CDR3. This CDR3 reads CASSQDRTGDHNSPLHF. The CDR3 DNA sequence: TGTGCCAGCAGCCAAGATCGGACAGGGGACCATAATTCCCCCCTCCACTTT. The chain uses TRBV4-2 and TRBJ1-6; 9 bases agree with TRBD1. The CDR3 has 17 amino acids. Per the germline V gene, CDR1 is LGHNA and CDR2 is YNFKEQ.

CDR3 nucleotides: TGTGCCAGTATAGGGACAGGGAATGGCTACACCTTC. This translates into CASIGTGNGYTF. The chain employs TRBV19 and TRBJ1-2, with 9 bases matching TRBD1. The CDR3 sequence is 12 residues long. Trimming cost V 7 bases and J 6 bases; bases outside gene matches: 3. Germline-derived CDR1 and CDR2 are LNHDA and SQIVND (reference sequence). Variable domain in full (rest from reference TRBV19 and TRBJ1-2): DGGITQSPKYLFRKEGQNVTLSCEQNLNHDAMYWYRQDPGQGLRLIYYSQIVNDFQKGDIAEGYSVSREKKESFPLTVTSAQKNPTAFYLCASIGTGNGYTFGSGTRLTVV.